A selection of T cell receptor beta chains follows, all from one sample in a study of CD8 T cells in ankylosing spondylitis. MiXCR, run by TCRdb on the 5' RACE reads, gives a single entry per CDR3 protein. The table lists roughly 400,000 distinct CDR3 sequences, approximately 20% of them singletons. The material sequenced was blood, either unsorted or a sorted T cell fraction (not recorded which). Receptor source: a male donor with ankylosing spondylitis. Both conserved end residues are trimmed from each CDR3. Rows may omit the clone size; those that give it use once, few, many or a size class.

size | J | V | length | CDR3
. | TRBJ2-1 | TRBV11-2 | 10 | ASSLWGGVQI
. | TRBJ1-5 | TRBV28 | 10 | ASSLPGQPQH
. | TRBJ1-1 | TRBV12-3/TRBV12-4 | 11 | ASNAGPPTEAF
. | TRBJ1-6 | TRBV9 | 13 | ASSVRAENNSPLH
. | TRBJ2-2 | TRBV7-3 | 16 | ASSPRTGGLLNTGELF
few | TRBJ1-3 | TRBV7-9 | 11 | ASSPTRGNTIY
many | TRBJ1-6 | TRBV12-3/TRBV12-4 | 13 | ASSLSTPYNSPLH
. | TRBJ2-7 | TRBV29-1 | 11 | SVALTGTYEQY
. | TRBJ2-1 | TRBV20-1 | 12 | SARRRDRNNEQF
few | TRBJ2-1 | TRBV7-9 | 14 | ASSPSGRGVDNEQF
many | TRBJ2-7 | TRBV12-3/TRBV12-4 | 13 | ASRMDETFSYEQY
. | TRBJ1-1 | TRBV14 | 11 | ASSQWGNTEAF
. | TRBJ2-1 | TRBV5-6 | 12 | ASTLGIGPHEQF
. | TRBJ2-1 | TRBV7-2 | 11 | ASSLARPPVGF
few | TRBJ2-2 | TRBV24-1 | 15 | ATSDKDYLANTGELF
few | TRBJ2-1 | TRBV12-3/TRBV12-4 | 15 | ASSLSSLAGDGRGQF
few | TRBJ2-5 | TRBV3-1 | 11 | ASSQDRGETQY